This TCR beta chain was captured in a study of blood T cell repertoires in COVID-19. Across the whole study: Researchers got acute and convalescent COVID-19 samples from the United States, Italy and Spain. In each case, the material was cDNA or gDNA derived from T cells, B-cell-depleted T cells, or PBMCs.

This CDR3 spans 15 amino acids. The V gene's germline CDR1 is LNHDA and CDR2 SQIVND (reference sequence). The V gene lost 10 bases and the J gene lost 5 bases, with 23 bases spanning the gap. In the original analysis: Amplification of reference gene primers provided the estimated nucleated cell counts. Method: immunoSEQ multiplex PCR; TCRdb's copy keeps in-frame clones and lacks some. That table gives V, J and clone size, and the DNA gave D and trimming. The sample yields approximately 300,000 clones, around 82% seen once. Material for sequencing was peripheral blood. The TCR originated in a woman aged 45-65 years with acute or convalescent COVID-19. The chain joins TRBV19 to TRBJ1-1, with D tentatively TRBD1 (6 bases). The CDR3 DNA sequence: TGTGCCACTAACGCGGGGGGCGCAAAGTCGACTGAAGCTTTCTTT. Translating it yields CATNAGGAKSTEAFF.